What follows is one T cell receptor (beta chain) and its context. Regarding time point: 2015-2016 season, 7 days after influenza vaccination. Germline V gene lookup returns CDR1 SNHLY and CDR2 FYNNEI. The V end lost 7 bases, the J end lost 0 bases, and 7 bases lay between the germline ends. This CDR3 has 13 amino acids. The entry originates in a study of follicular helper T cells after annual influenza vaccination. Turning to the study itself: After each seasonal flu vaccination, blood came on days 0, 7 and 28.

Sequencing was performed with immunoSEQ multiplex PCR; in TCRdb, only in-frame clones are kept and a portion is missing. The sample yields 10,000 or so clones, roughly 83% seen once. The source is an adult who received the influenza vaccine. The input for sequencing was CXCR5- memory CD4+ T cells sorted from blood, taken 7 days after influenza vaccination. V is TRBV2 and J is TRBJ1-5, with D unresolved. This chain's CDR3 is CASNWNSNQPQHF. CDR3 coding DNA: TGTGCCAGCAACTGGAATAGCAATCAGCCCCAGCATTTT.